This T cell receptor beta chain was captured in a study of T cell responses to AZD1222 COVID-19 vaccine. Comments on this clone: Its antigen is unknown.

Trimming took off 2 bases at V and 1 base at J, with 8 bases between the two ends. Germline V gene lookup returns CDR1 ENHRY and CDR2 SYGVKD. The CDR3 runs 14 residues. Clones were read by immunoSEQ multiplex PCR, and TCRdb kept only the in-frame ones, dropping some. The repertoire consists of 89,000 or so clones, with around 84% occurring once and the leading ten covering approximately 5.6%. General study findings and limits: Spike-spanning, vaccine-associated CD4 TCRs were dominant at 160-218 and 743-854.

The genes are TRBV10-3 and TRBJ1-1, with a tentative D call TRBD1 (6 bases). The receptor was derived from an adult who received the AZD1222 COVID-19 vaccine. Here the sequenced sample was peripheral blood, taken 28 days after the second AZD1222 dose. The CDR3 bases are TGTGCCATCAGTGAGCAACAGGGGAACACTGAAGCTTTCTTT. The encoded protein is CAISEQQGNTEAFF.